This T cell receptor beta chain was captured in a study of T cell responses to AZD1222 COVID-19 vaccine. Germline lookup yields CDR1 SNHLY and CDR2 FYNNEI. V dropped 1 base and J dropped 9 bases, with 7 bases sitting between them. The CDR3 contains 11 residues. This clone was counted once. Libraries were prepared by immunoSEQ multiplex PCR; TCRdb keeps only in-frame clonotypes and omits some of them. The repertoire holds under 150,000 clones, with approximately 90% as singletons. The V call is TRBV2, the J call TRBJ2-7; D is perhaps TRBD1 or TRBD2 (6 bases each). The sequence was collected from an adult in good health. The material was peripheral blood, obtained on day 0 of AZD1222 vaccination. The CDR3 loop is CASSEGGAQYF. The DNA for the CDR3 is TGTGCCAGCAGTGAAGGGGGGGCGCAGTACTTC.